This T cell receptor beta chain was documented in a study of shared clonotypes between healthy human individuals (dated by TCRdb to the early 2020s). About the study as a whole: Three men and a couple of women, aged 18 to 49 years, made up the cohort. Per donor, leukapheresis produced somewhere between about 0.94 and 9.5 billion PBMCs. Per donor, three plates each were used for CD4 naive and CD4 memory, two for CD8 naive, and one for CD8 memory. To estimate repertoire size and how much clonotypes are shared between individuals, the study performed deep sequencing of blood TCR repertoires from a few healthy adults. To increase sequencing depth and limit assay-specific biases, TCR repertoire library preparation and sequencing were carried out by different laboratories using diverse techniques. Broad study findings and their caveats: Incomplete sequencing was indicated by rarefaction of sorted-subset datasets, despite the large sequencing depth. Estimated clonotype richness was generally larger for naive than for memory subsets. Pairwise subsampling led to the expectation that sequencing depth would affect the degree of clonotype sharing among donors. Sharing across a few donors was observed for about 5% of naive CD4, over 3% of naive CD8, 2% to 2.5% of memory CD4, and about 0.38% of memory CD8 clonotypes. Compared with non-shared clonotypes, clonotypes shared by all four sorted-subset donors had higher generation probabilities. Because the study included a small number of donors, the genetic and exposure-history diversity represented was limited. Sampling was limited to blood, and TCR repertoires in tissue likely differ from TCR repertoires in blood.

Using the deep immunoSEQ assay, TCR CDR3 regions were amplified from genomic DNA by multiplex PCR. Genomic DNA extracted from each cell subset was distributed evenly over all wells of several immunoSEQ 96-well plates, and each plate served as one replicate. For sorted subsets, each replicate PCR was loaded with approximately 0.2 ug genomic DNA, equivalent to 25,000 to 30,000 T cell genomes. Purified libraries were quantified with a Qubit 3.0 fluorometer, sized on a Bioanalyzer 2100, and re-quantified with the KAPA Library Quantification kit. Every immunoSEQ 96-well plate was sequenced on a dedicated single-read 150-cycle Illumina NextSeq 550 flow cell. The paper's data handling went like this. Because only junctional sequences without quality scores were contained in the immunoSEQ output, filtering matching that applied to full-length reads could not be performed. To assign V/J genes and CDR3, sequences were annotated using PyIR, a Python wrapper for IgBLAST v1.9, with IMGT germline references. Reads were removed for weak V/J assignments (E-value above 1e-6), missing CDR3, stop codons, out-of-frame junctions, or ambiguous translated residues. V3J clonotypes were defined by identical inferred V gene, J gene, and CDR3 amino acid sequence. Percentage overlap between repertoires was calculated by dividing the number of shared unique clonotypes by the size of the smaller repertoire. Richness of each repertoire was evaluated using RTK rarefaction, the Chao1 estimator, and Recon v2.1 estimates of unobserved clonotypes. Generation probabilities were computed with OLGA for all TCRbeta clonotypes obtained by the gDNA method from a few donors. TCRdb's version of the immuneACCESS table is confined to in-frame rearrangements and falls short of the full clone set. An unresolved V gene accounts for under half of the shortfall where checked; the remainder is of unknown origin. For V, J and clone size, that table is used; D and trimming come from the DNA. The sample table shows under 2.5 million clones, and less than 95% are seen once. The biggest ten clones account for 0.3% to 0.4% of the sample.

Taken from cysteine to phenylalanine, the CDR3 has 15 residues. Here the CDR3 DNA is all that survives: 45 bases in frame from base 1. Here V drops 4 bases and J drops 3 bases, and the junction holds 8 bases not matched to any gene. Looking up the germline V gene yields CDR1 MNHEY and CDR2 SVGAGI. Comments on this clone: The specificity of this receptor is unknown. Per-base qualities were not stored, and no clone one base away is much larger.

The donors were healthy, HIV-negative adults who had no recently reported acute infections or vaccinations. Every donor was a Caucasian adult residing in Nashville, Tennessee, USA. CD4+ T cells were enriched by magnetic negative selection; naive cells were then positively selected on CD45RA, and the negative fraction formed the memory subset. After blood collection by leukapheresis, PBMCs were isolated using Ficoll-Histopaque density gradient centrifugation and then cryopreserved in the vapor phase of liquid nitrogen. Analytical flow cytometry was used to check the purity and quantity of every magnetically sorted T cell population. Each sorted fraction had its genomic DNA isolated and then quantified by UV absorbance on a Nanodrop 2000c.

The source material was naive CD4+ T cells from PBMCs. The sample's cell subset or site, from its label and the paper: CD45RA+ positively selected. Rearrangement joined TRBV6-5 to TRBJ1-1; 7 central nucleotides agree with TRBD1. The TCR sequence derives from a young man in good health. Some clones in this sample may be carry-over from other donors' samples. The CDR3 protein sequence reads: CASSSRQGGDTEAFF. The bases are TGTGCCAGCAGTTCCCGACAGGGAGGGGACACTGAAGCTTTCTTT.